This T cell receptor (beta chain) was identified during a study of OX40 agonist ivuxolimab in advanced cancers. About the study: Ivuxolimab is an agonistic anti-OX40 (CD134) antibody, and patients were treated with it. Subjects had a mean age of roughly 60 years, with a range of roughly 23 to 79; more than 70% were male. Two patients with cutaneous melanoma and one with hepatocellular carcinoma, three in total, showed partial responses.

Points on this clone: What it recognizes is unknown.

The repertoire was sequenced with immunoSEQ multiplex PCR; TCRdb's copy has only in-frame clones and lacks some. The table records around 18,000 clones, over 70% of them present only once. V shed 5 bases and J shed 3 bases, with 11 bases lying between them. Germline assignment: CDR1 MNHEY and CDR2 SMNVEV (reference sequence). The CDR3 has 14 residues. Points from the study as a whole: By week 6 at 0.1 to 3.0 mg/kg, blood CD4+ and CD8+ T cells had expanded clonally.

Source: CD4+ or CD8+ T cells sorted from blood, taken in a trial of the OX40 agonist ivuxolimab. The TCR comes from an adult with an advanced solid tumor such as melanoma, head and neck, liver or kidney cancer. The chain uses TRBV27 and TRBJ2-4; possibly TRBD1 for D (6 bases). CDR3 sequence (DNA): TGTGCCAGCAGTCCGACAGGTTTCAAAAACATTCAGTACTTC. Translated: CASSPTGFKNIQYF.